Described below is a single T cell receptor beta chain sequence and its context. Clinical histories supplied by participants themselves formed the basis of cohort assignment. The sample comes from a study of blood T cell repertoires in COVID-19. At the level of the study: Researchers got acute and convalescent COVID-19 samples from the United States, Italy and Spain. T cells, B-cell-depleted T cells, or PBMCs provided the cDNA or gDNA that served as material.

Germline lookup yields CDR1 SGHNT and CDR2 YYREEE (reference sequence). The CDR3 consists of 18 residues. V was trimmed by 1 base and J by 6 bases, leaving 25 bases between them. Per the authors' pipeline: Reference gene primer amplification gave nucleated cell count estimates. Sequencing was performed with immunoSEQ multiplex PCR; in TCRdb, only in-frame clones are kept and a portion is missing. For V, J and clone size, that table is used; D and trimming come from the DNA. This sample has about 350,000 clones, with 87% found just once. This TCR came from a woman aged 25 to 39 who had recovered from COVID-19. Sequenced: PBMCs or T cells enriched from blood (not recorded which). The chain recombines TRBV5-4 with TRBJ1-1; D is possibly TRBD1 (6 bases). The CDR3 sequence is CASSLLKGGYFKGAEAFF. CDR3 nucleotide sequence: TGTGCCAGCAGCTTGTTAAAAGGGGGTTACTTCAAGGGGGCTGAAGCTTTCTTT.